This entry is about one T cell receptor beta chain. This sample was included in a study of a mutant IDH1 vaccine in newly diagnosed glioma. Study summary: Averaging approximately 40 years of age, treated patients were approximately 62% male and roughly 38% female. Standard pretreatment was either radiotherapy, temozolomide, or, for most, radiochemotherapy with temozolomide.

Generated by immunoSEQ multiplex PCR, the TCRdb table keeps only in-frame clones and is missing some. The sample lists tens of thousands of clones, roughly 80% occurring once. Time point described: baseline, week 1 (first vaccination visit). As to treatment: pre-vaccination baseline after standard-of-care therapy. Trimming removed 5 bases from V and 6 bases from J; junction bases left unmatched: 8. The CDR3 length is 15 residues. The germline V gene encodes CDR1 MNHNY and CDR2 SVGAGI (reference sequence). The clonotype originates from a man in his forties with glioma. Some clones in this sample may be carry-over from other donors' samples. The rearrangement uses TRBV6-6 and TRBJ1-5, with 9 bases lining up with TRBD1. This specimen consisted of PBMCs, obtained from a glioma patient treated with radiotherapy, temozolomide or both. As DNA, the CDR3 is TGTGCCAGCAGTCAGGGGACAGGGAAGATTCAGCCCCAGCATTTT. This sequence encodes CASSQGTGKIQPQHF.